A selection of T cell receptor beta chains follows, all from one sample in a study of Graves' ophthalmopathy and Graves' hyperthyroidism. TCRdb independently ran MiXCR on the multiplex PCR reads; one entry per CDR3 protein. The sample includes around 660,000 distinct CDR3 sequences, more than 40% of them seen just once. The specimen was peripheral blood. The receptor set was obtained from an adult man with Graves' ophthalmopathy. The conserved cysteine and the conserved F or W are not part of the CDR3 here. D genes are given only for firm matches.

cdr3_length,j_call,v_call,d_call,cdr3_aa
9,TRBJ1-2,TRBV19,-,ASHKNYGYT
12,TRBJ1-4,TRBV19,-,ASRPGAIDEKLF
10,TRBJ2-1,TRBV29-1,TRBD1,SMGQGYNEQF
12,TRBJ1-4,TRBV19,-,ASSIGGSGEKLF
12,TRBJ1-2,TRBV10-3,-,AISESTGGNGYT
13,TRBJ2-5,TRBV5-5,TRBD1,ASSLPRGSGETQY
13,TRBJ1-3,TRBV12-3/TRBV12-4,-,ASRSTSTSGNTIY
12,TRBJ2-7,TRBV5-1,TRBD1,ASSPGQGVYEQY
12,TRBJ1-2,TRBV20-1,TRBD1,SAVPDRGSGGYT
15,TRBJ1-4,TRBV25-1,TRBD1,ASSDVGQGSATEKLF
14,TRBJ2-5,TRBV4-1,-,ASSRKRTAVGETQY
13,TRBJ1-2,TRBV6-5,-,ASSYEGGSNYGYT
14,TRBJ1-5,TRBV6-5,TRBD1,ASRMTGGASNQPQH
13,TRBJ1-3,TRBV19,-,ASTPRGYSGNTIY
11,TRBJ1-2,TRBV10-3,TRBD1,AITQGAGYGYT
10,TRBJ1-2,TRBV10-3,-,AISAPGEGYT
13,TRBJ1-1,TRBV20-1,-,SARSLSGLNTEAF
14,TRBJ2-7,TRBV12-3/TRBV12-4,-,ASSFPLDRATYEQY
10,TRBJ2-7,TRBV2,TRBD2,ASTSGRHEQY
13,TRBJ1-2,TRBV6-1,-,ASSEAYSRNYGYT
14,TRBJ2-6,TRBV7-2,-,ASSWDRWDGANVLT
10,TRBJ1-6,TRBV25-1,TRBD1,AGTGADSPLH
10,TRBJ2-7,TRBV20-1,-,SATLGLSEQY
16,TRBJ2-7,TRBV12-3/TRBV12-4,TRBD2,ASSLAGTSGSLGGEQY
13,TRBJ2-1,TRBV25-1,TRBD1,ASSVTGGSYNEQF
14,TRBJ1-2,TRBV7-9,TRBD1,ASSPGRDRPYYGYT